The TCR beta chain described here comes from a study of T cells in Graves' hyperthyroidism and ophthalmopathy. General observations from the study: Ophthalmopathy prediction by the model preceded onset by a median 6.5 months.

This clonotype was detected many times. The antigen remains undetermined. Amplified TCR beta CDR3 regions came from RNA transcripts. A set of HTBI primers served as the primers for a first-round RT-PCR of the TCR CDR3. TCRdb called the multiplex PCR reads again in MiXCR, with one record for every CDR3 protein. The sample includes 500,000 to 550,000 distinct CDR3 sequences, 20% to 25% seen only once; the top ten take about 30%. Germline-derived CDR1 and CDR2 are DFQATT and SNEGSKA (reference sequence). This CDR3 spans 10 amino acids. The ends were cut back, 7 bases at V and 3 bases at J, with 6 bases in the middle.

What was sequenced was blood. The receptor's source is a man aged 18 to 30 with Graves' hyperthyroidism. The chain couples TRBV20-1 to TRBJ2-5; D not certain. This chain's CDR3 is CSVDEETQYF. In DNA form, the CDR3 reads TGCAGTGTCGACGAAGAGACCCAGTACTTC.